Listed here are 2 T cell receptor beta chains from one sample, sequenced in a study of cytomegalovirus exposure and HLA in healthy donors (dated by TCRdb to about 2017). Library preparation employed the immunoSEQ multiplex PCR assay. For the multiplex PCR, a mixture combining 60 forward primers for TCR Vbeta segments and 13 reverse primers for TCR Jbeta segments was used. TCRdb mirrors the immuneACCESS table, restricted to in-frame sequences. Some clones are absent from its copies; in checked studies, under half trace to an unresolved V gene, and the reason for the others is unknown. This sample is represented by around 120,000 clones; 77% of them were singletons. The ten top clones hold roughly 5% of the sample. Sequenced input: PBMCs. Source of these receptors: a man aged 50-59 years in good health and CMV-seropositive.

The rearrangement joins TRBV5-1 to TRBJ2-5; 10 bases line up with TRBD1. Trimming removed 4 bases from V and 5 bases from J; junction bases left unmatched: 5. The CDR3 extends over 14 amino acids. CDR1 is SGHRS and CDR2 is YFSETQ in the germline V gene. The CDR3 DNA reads TGCGCCAGCAGCGCAGGGACAGGGGATGAGACCCAGTACTTC. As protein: CASSAGTGDETQYF.

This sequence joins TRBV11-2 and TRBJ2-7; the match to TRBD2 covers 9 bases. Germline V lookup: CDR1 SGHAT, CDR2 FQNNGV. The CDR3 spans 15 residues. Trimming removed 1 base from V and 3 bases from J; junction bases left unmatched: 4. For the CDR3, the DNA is TGTGCCAGCAGCTTAGGCGGGAGGGGGTTCTACGAGCAGTACTTC. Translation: CASSLGGRGFYEQYF.